These T cell receptor beta chains were read from a single sample in a study of shared clonotypes between healthy human individuals. Assay used: immunoSEQ multiplex PCR; TCRdb lists only in-frame clones, some missing. The sample has around 1,100,000 clones; about 80% are singletons. Sequenced material: memory CD4+ T cells from PBMCs. Source of these receptors: a man between 18 and 29 years old in good health. Some clones in this sample may be carry-over from other donors' samples. Both conserved end residues are part of each CDR3. A D gene is named only where the DNA matches it firmly. The size of a clone is reported for some rows only, either as once, few or many, or as a class for expanded clones.

j_gene | d_gene | v_gene | abundance | CDR3nt | CDR3aa
TRBJ1-4 | . | TRBV15 | . | TGTGCCACCAGTCGCGGACCGGAAAAACTGTTTTTT | CATSRGPEKLFF
TRBJ2-7 | . | TRBV5-1 | once | TGCGCCAGCAGCTTGGGACAGCACGAGCAGTACTTC | CASSLGQHEQYF
TRBJ1-3 | TRBD1 | TRBV2 | few | TGTGCCAGCAGGGCGGACAGGGGGCTGAGAAACACCATATATTTT | CASRADRGLRNTIYF
TRBJ1-1 | TRBD1 | TRBV7-9 | . | TGTGCCAGCAGCCGGACAGGGATCGGTGAAGCTTTCTTT | CASSRTGIGEAFF
TRBJ1-1 | . | TRBV6-1 | few | TGTGCCAGCGAGATTCAAACCGGGTCCAAAGCTTTCTTT | CASEIQTGSKAFF
TRBJ2-7 | . | TRBV4-3 | . | TGCGCCAGCAGCCGCCTGCACGGACAGTCCTACGAGCAGTACTTC | CASSRLHGQSYEQYF
TRBJ1-1 | . | TRBV4-1 | . | TGCGCCAGCAGCCAAGAAGGGACGGCTTACACTGAAGCTTTCTTT | CASSQEGTAYTEAFF
TRBJ1-3 | . | TRBV2 | . | TGTGCCAGTAGGAGCTCTGGAAACACCATATATTTT | CASRSSGNTIYF
TRBJ1-4 | TRBD1 | TRBV5-4 | . | TGTGCCAGCAGCTTGGACAGGGGGGACAGTGAAAAACTGTTTTTT | CASSLDRGDSEKLFF
TRBJ1-5 | . | TRBV19 | few | TGTGCCAGTAGCAGATTGGGGGGTAGCAATCAGCCCCAGCATTTT | CASSRLGGSNQPQHF
TRBJ1-1 | . | TRBV28 | . | TGTGCCAGCAGGTCGGTTAGTGAAGCTTTCTTT | CASRSVSEAFF
TRBJ2-1 | . | TRBV7-9 | . | TGTGCCAGCACCGCCGCTGGCTACAATGAGCAGTTCTTC | CASTAAGYNEQFF
TRBJ2-3 | TRBD2 | TRBV5-1 | . | TGCGCCAGCAGCTCGGGACTAGAAGCAGATACGCAGTATTTT | CASSSGLEADTQYF
TRBJ2-7 | . | TRBV28 | once | TGTGCCAGCAGTTCCACAGGGAGAGGCGAGCAGTACTTC | CASSSTGRGEQYF
TRBJ2-7 | TRBD2 | TRBV5-1 | . | TGCGCCAGCAGCCCTGGTGGGGCTAGCGGGATAGACGAGCAGTACTTC | CASSPGGASGIDEQYF
TRBJ2-3 | . | TRBV30 | . | TGTGCCTGGAGAGAAAGTAGGCGGGATGGGTCGACAGATACGCAGTATTTT | CAWRESRRDGSTDTQYF
TRBJ2-7 | TRBD2 | TRBV25-1 | few | TGTGCCAGCAGCCAAGCGGGAAGCCGTTTCGAGCAGTACTTC | CASSQAGSRFEQYF
TRBJ1-2 | . | TRBV7-9 | once | TGTGCCAGCAGCTTAAAATCCCGGACGGCGAACTATGGCTACACCTTC | CASSLKSRTANYGYTF
TRBJ2-1 | TRBD1 | TRBV5-1 | few | TGCGCCAGCAGCCCCGGGACAGTAAATGGCGATGAGCAGTTCTTC | CASSPGTVNGDEQFF
TRBJ2-2 | TRBD2 | TRBV7-2 | . | TGTGCCAGCAGGTCCACTAGCGGAAACACCGGGGAGCTGTTTTTT | CASRSTSGNTGELFF
TRBJ2-7 | . | TRBV7-9 | . | TGTGCCAGCAGCTTGACGGACTTAATCTCCTACGAGCAGTACTTC | CASSLTDLISYEQYF
TRBJ2-7 | . | TRBV5-4 | once | TGTGCCAGCGGTCAAGGGGGGAGTAAGAGCTCCTACGAGCAGTACTTC | CASGQGGSKSSYEQYF
TRBJ1-2 | . | TRBV28 | . | TGTGCCAGCAGTTTAGCGGTTGTCTATGGCTACACCTTC | CASSLAVVYGYTF
TRBJ2-1 | TRBD2 | TRBV4-2 | . | TGTGCCAGCAGCCAAGATCCTAGCGGGAGTTACTACAATGAGCAGTTCTTC | CASSQDPSGSYYNEQFF
TRBJ1-4 | TRBD1 | TRBV6-5 | . | TGTGCCAGCAGGAAACAGGGGGTATCTGAAAAACTGTTTTTT | CASRKQGVSEKLFF
TRBJ2-5 | . | TRBV29-1 | few | TGCAGCGTTGATCGTCTCCAAGAGACCCAGTACTTC | CSVDRLQETQYF
TRBJ2-6 | . | TRBV7-2 | . | TGTGCCAGCAGTCCTACCTCTGGGGCCAACGTCCTGACTTTC | CASSPTSGANVLTF
TRBJ1-5 | . | TRBV6-1 | . | TGTGCCAGCAGTGGGAGGACAGATCCTAGCAATCAGCCCCAGCATTTT | CASSGRTDPSNQPQHF
TRBJ2-2 | TRBD1 | TRBV25-1 | . | TGTGCCAGCAGTGCCTCCGGGACAGCCGGGACCGGGGAGCTGTTTTTT | CASSASGTAGTGELFF
TRBJ1-5 | . | TRBV28 | . | TGTGCCAGCAGTTTATTAGCGGCCGGCAATCAGCCCCAGCATTTT | CASSLLAAGNQPQHF
TRBJ2-3 | . | TRBV7-8 | . | TGTGCCAGCAGCTTGGTAGGAGGGAACACAGATACGCAGTATTTT | CASSLVGGNTDTQYF
TRBJ2-3 | . | TRBV6-1 | few | TGTGCCAGCAGTGAAGGGGACACTGCTACGCAGTATTTT | CASSEGDTATQYF
TRBJ2-4 | TRBD2 | TRBV7-9 | . | TGTGCCAGCAGCTCCCCAGCGGGGGTAGCCAAAAACATTCAGTACTTC | CASSSPAGVAKNIQYF
TRBJ1-2 | . | TRBV18 | . | TGTGCCAGCTCACCTAAGGCAGATACAAACTATGGCTACACCTTC | CASSPKADTNYGYTF
TRBJ2-1 | TRBD2 | TRBV4-2 | . | TGTGCCAGCAGCCAAGTAAAAGATAGTGGTAGCGGGAGGGGGAGCTCCTACAATGAGCAGTTCTTC | CASSQVKDSGSGRGSSYNEQFF
TRBJ2-3 | TRBD1 | TRBV5-1 | . | TGCGCCAGCAGCTTAGGACAGGGGATGACAGATACGCAGTATTTT | CASSLGQGMTDTQYF
TRBJ2-7 | TRBD1 | TRBV10-3 | . | TGTGCCTCCAAGACAGGGTCCTACGAGCAGTACTTC | CASKTGSYEQYF
TRBJ1-2 | TRBD1 | TRBV29-1 | . | TGCAGCGTTGTCGGGACAGGGGCCGTGGGCTATGGCTACACCTTC | CSVVGTGAVGYGYTF
TRBJ1-2 | . | TRBV28 | . | TGTGCCAGCTATGCTGACAGGCACTACACCTTC | CASYADRHYTF
TRBJ1-2 | . | TRBV7-2 | . | TGTGCCAGCAGCTTAGATATGGAGTTCACCCGATTC | CASSLDMEFTRF
TRBJ2-7 | . | TRBV28 | . | TGTGCCAGCACTGTCAGGGGACTATCCTACGAGCAGTACTTC | CASTVRGLSYEQYF
TRBJ2-4 | . | TRBV19 | . | TGTGCCAGTACGGATCTGATCAGGGGAAACATTCAGTACTTC | CASTDLIRGNIQYF
TRBJ2-5 | . | TRBV9 | . | TGTGCCAGCAGCGTACTCGGTGGCCTCGAAACCCAGTACTTC | CASSVLGGLETQYF
TRBJ1-4 | . | TRBV7-9 | . | TGTGCCAGCAGCTCTCGGACCGTACGAAATGAAAAACTGTTTTTT | CASSSRTVRNEKLFF
TRBJ2-3 | . | TRBV5-1 | . | TGCGCCAGTAGTGAGGGGACCACAGATACGCAGTATTTT | CASSEGTTDTQYF
TRBJ1-1 | . | TRBV5-1 | . | TGCGCCAGCAGCTTGTTGAGCAGGGGGAACACTGAAGCTTTCTTT | CASSLLSRGNTEAFF
TRBJ2-7 | . | TRBV6-5 | . | TGTGCCAGCAGGAGGGGGGCGGGTGGAACCTACGAGCAGTACTTC | CASRRGAGGTYEQYF
TRBJ2-1 | . | TRBV7-2 | once | TGTGCCAGCAGCTTAGTTGGGGGACTCAACAATGAGCAGTTCTTC | CASSLVGGLNNEQFF
TRBJ1-5 | TRBD1 | TRBV6-1 | few | TGTGCCAGCTGGGGGACAGGGAGCAATCAGCCCCAGCATTTT | CASWGTGSNQPQHF